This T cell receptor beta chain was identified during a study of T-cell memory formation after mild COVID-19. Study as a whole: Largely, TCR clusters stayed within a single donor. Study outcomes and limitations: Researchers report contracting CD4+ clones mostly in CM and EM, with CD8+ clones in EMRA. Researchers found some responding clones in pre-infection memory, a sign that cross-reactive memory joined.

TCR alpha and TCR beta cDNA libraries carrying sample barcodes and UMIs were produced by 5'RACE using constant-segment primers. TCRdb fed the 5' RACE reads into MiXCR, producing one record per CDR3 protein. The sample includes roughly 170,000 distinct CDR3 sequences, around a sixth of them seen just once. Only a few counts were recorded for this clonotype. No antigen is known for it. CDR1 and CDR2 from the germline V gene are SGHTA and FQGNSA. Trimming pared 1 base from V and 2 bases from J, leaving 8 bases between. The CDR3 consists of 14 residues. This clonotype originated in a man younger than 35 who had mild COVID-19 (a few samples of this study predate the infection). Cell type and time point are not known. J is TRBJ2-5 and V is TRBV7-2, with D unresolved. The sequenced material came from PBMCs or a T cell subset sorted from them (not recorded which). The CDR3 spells CASSLGVRQETQYF. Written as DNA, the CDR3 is TGTGCCAGCAGCTTAGGTGTCAGACAAGAGACCCAGTACTTC.